This T cell receptor beta chain is from a study of beta chain features in type 1 diabetes. Study conclusions and caveats: Shorter TCRB CDR3s, moderately but significantly so, marked every one of the four CD4+ subsets in Type 1 diabetes patients.

This clone has only a few counts. As yet, its antigen is unknown. The CDR3 loop spans 14 amino acids. The V and J ends lost 1 base and 7 bases respectively, with 8 bases between them. Germline loops: CDR1 SGHAT, CDR2 FQNNGV. Sequenced material consisted of expressed TCRB transcripts (all of the isolated RNA was reverse transcribed). Data came from immunoSEQ multiplex PCR; TCRdb stores just in-frame clones and leaves some out. The table records 120,000 to 150,000 clones, 9% to 10% of them present only once. The sequence was obtained from a woman in her 40s in good health. The chain recombines TRBV11-2 with TRBJ1-6; possible D gene TRBD1, 5 bases. The sequenced sample consisted of central memory CD4+ T cells from blood. CDR3 nucleotides: TGTGCCAGCAGCTTAGTCGGGGGAAATTCACCCCTCCACTTT. It yields the protein CASSLVGGNSPLHF.